These 15 T cell receptor beta chains were all obtained from the same sample, sequenced in a study of shared clonotypes between healthy human individuals. Sequenced by immunoSEQ multiplex PCR; TCRdb stores in-frame clones only, minus some. The sample includes roughly 490,000 clones, roughly four fifths seen only once; the top ten take 13%. Sequencing was carried out using PBMCs. The receptors here all came from a woman in her 40s in good health. Some clones in this sample may be carry-over from other donors' samples.

This clone occurred many times. Different DNA sequences within this sample yield the same CDR3. This chain uses TRBV30 with TRBJ1-5, with TRBD1 matching 7 bases. Germline V gene sequence: CDR1 GTSNPN, CDR2 SVGIG (reference sequence). J was trimmed by 5 bases and V by 4 bases; bases with no gene match: 5. The CDR3 contains 13 residues. The CDR3, as DNA: TGTGCCTGGACCAGACAGGGAGATCAGCCCCAGCATTTT. Protein product: CAWTRQGDQPQHF. The whole variable domain, remainder taken from reference TRBV30 and TRBJ1-5, is SQTIHQWPATLVQPVGSPLSLECTVEGTSNPNLYWYRQAAGRGLQLLFYSVGIGQISSEVPQNLSASRPQDRQFILSSKKLLLSDSGFYLCAWTRQGDQPQHFGDGTRLSIL.

The rearrangement uses TRBV30 and TRBJ1-5, with D possibly matching TRBD1 (6 bases). The germline gives CDR1 GTSNPN, CDR2 SVGIG (reference sequence). The CDR3 covers 13 residues. V was shortened by 6 bases and J by 2 bases, with 11 bases between the two germline ends. CDR3 nucleotide sequence: TGTGCCTGCGGAACAGGGCGCAATCAGCCCCAGCATTTT. Protein sequence: CACGTGRNQPQHF. Full variable domain (rest looked up from reference TRBV30 and TRBJ1-5): SQTIHQWPATLVQPVGSPLSLECTVEGTSNPNLYWYRQAAGRGLQLLFYSVGIGQISSEVPQNLSASRPQDRQFILSSKKLLLSDSGFYLCACGTGRNQPQHFGDGTRLSIL.

The rearrangement uses TRBV4-1 and TRBJ2-3; 12 nucleotides line up with TRBD2. V was pared by 2 bases and J by 4 bases, with 7 bases of the junction left unmatched. The germline V gene encodes CDR1 MGHRA and CDR2 YSYEKL. The CDR3 spans 17 residues. The CDR3 here is CASSQFRLAGVPDTQYF. CDR3 in DNA: TGCGCCAGCAGCCAATTCAGACTAGCGGGAGTACCAGATACGCAGTATTTT.

V and J are TRBV7-9 and TRBJ2-3, with 9 bases lining up with TRBD2. The CDR3 is made up of 17 amino acids. The ends lost 4 bases at V and 2 bases at J; junction bases unmatched: 10. The germline CDR1 and CDR2 sequences are SEHNR and FQNEAQ (reference sequence). The CDR3, as DNA: TGTGCCAGCAGCTCAGTTCGCCTAGCGGGACCCACAGATACGCAGTATTTT. It codes for CASSSVRLAGPTDTQYF. Combining the CDR3 with reference TRBV7-9 and TRBJ2-3 gives the whole variable domain DTGVSQNPRHKITKRGQNVTFRCDPISEHNRLYWYRQTLGQGPEFLTYFQNEAQLEKSRLLSDRFSAERPKGSFSTLEIQRTEQGDSAMYLCASSSVRLAGPTDTQYFGPGTRLTVL.

This chain links TRBV19 with TRBJ2-1; 12 bases line up with TRBD2. CDR3 length equals 17 residues. V lost 7 bases and J lost 4; bases outside the gene matches: 11. The germline V gene has CDR1 LNHDA and CDR2 SQIVND (reference sequence). Here the CDR3 reads CASTYRLAGVSYNEQFF. CDR3 in DNA: TGTGCCAGTACCTACCGACTAGCGGGAGTTAGTTACAATGAGCAGTTCTTC.

The chain links TRBV28 to TRBJ2-7; 8 bases align to TRBD1. CDR1 and CDR2 from the germline V gene are MDHEN and SYDVKM. With 6 bases clipped from V and 2 bases from J, the junction kept 12 bases outside the gene matches. This CDR3 is built from 16 residues. DNA of the CDR3: TGTGCCAGCAGCCCTCACCGGGACAGGAAGACCTACGAGCAGTACTTC. Its protein product is CASSPHRDRKTYEQYF.

The chain uses TRBV7-2 and TRBJ2-3, with TRBD2 identical over 10 bases. CDR1 and CDR2 from the germline V gene are SGHTA and FQGNSA. With 1 base clipped from V and 3 bases from J, the junction kept 4 bases outside the gene matches. This CDR3 has 16 amino acids. DNA of the CDR3: TGTGCCAGCAGCTTAGGTCCACTAGCGGGGACAGATACGCAGTATTTT. Protein: CASSLGPLAGTDTQYF.

The chain has TRBV6-4 and TRBJ2-2; D unclear. Between the trimmed V and J ends, which lost 3 bases and 4 bases, there was a span of 6 bases. From germline, CDR1 is MRHNA and CDR2 SNTAGT. This CDR3 has 13 amino acids. The CDR3 DNA is TGTGCCAGCAGTGAAACCCCCACCGGGGAGCTGTTTTTT. Translated, it gives CASSETPTGELFF.

The CDR3 sequence is CASSLRGRFTDTQYF. The CDR3 coding sequence is TGTGCCAGCAGTCTAAGGGGGAGATTCACAGATACGCAGTATTTT. V and J are TRBV27 and TRBJ2-3, with D possibly matching TRBD1 (6 bases). Germline values: CDR1 MNHEY, CDR2 SMNVEV (reference sequence). Trimming took off 5 bases at V and 2 bases at J, with 14 bases between the two ends. CDR3 length equals 15 residues.

The V and J genes are TRBV10-1 and TRBJ1-1; D remains unclear. The CDR3 runs 14 residues. The V and J ends lost 6 bases and 1 base respectively, with 12 bases between them. CDR1 WNHNN and CDR2 SYGVQD come from the germline V gene (reference sequence). The CDR3 spells CASSEFGRNTEAFF. CDR3 nucleotide sequence: TGCGCCAGCAGCGAATTCGGGAGGAACACTGAAGCTTTCTTT.

This clone was detected once. The chain is built from TRBV7-3 and TRBJ2-1, with 11 bases matching TRBD2. Trimming took 5 bases from V and 5 from J; bases not matched to a gene: 8. The CDR3 has 16 amino acids. In germline, CDR1 is SGHTA, CDR2 FQGTGA. CDR3 in amino acids: CASSPQLAGVNNEQFF. The CDR3 nucleotides read TGTGCCAGCAGCCCCCAACTAGCGGGAGTTAACAATGAGCAGTTCTTC.

This clone was seen a single time. The gene calls are TRBV13 and TRBJ1-2; D is undetermined. The CDR3 totals 13 residues. CDR1 and CDR2 (germline): PRHDT, FYEKMQ (reference sequence). Trimming took 0 bases from V and 8 from J, leaving 10 bases between them. CDR3 DNA sequence: TGTGCCAGCAGCTTAGGGCGGGGAGGCGGCTACACCTTC. It yields the protein CASSLGRGGGYTF.

The V and J genes are TRBV7-8 and TRBJ2-7, with TRBD2 identical over 14 bases. The CDR3 extends over 16 amino acids. J gave up 9 bases and V 2 bases, and 9 bases lay outside the gene matches. Germline CDR1 reads SGHVS; CDR2 reads FQNEAQ. This CDR3 is CASSLPAGTSGRGQYF. CDR3 nucleotide sequence: TGTGCCAGCAGCTTACCAGCCGGGACTAGCGGGAGAGGGCAGTACTTC.

In its sample, this clone was seen once. The genes are TRBV30 and TRBJ2-2; D is uncertain. Trimming cost V 0 bases and J 4 bases, with 12 bases left between them. The CDR3 length is 15 residues. The germline gives CDR1 GTSNPN, CDR2 SVGIG (reference sequence). The CDR3 spells CAWSVSGVGTGELFF. In DNA form, the CDR3 reads TGTGCCTGGAGTGTCTCTGGAGTTGGCACCGGGGAGCTGTTTTTT. Variable domain in full (rest from reference TRBV30 and TRBJ2-2): SQTIHQWPATLVQPVGSPLSLECTVEGTSNPNLYWYRQAAGRGLQLLFYSVGIGQISSEVPQNLSASRPQDRQFILSSKKLLLSDSGFYLCAWSVSGVGTGELFFGEGSRLTVL.

This chain connects TRBV5-4 to TRBJ2-1, with 13 nucleotides matching TRBD2. In germline, CDR1 is SGHNT, CDR2 YYREEE (reference sequence). This CDR3 contains 15 residues. J lost 8 bases, V lost 4 bases, and 6 bases had no gene match. CDR3 nucleotide sequence: TGTGCCAGCAGCACTAGGACTAGCGGGAGATATGAGCAGTTCTTC. Amino acid sequence: CASSTRTSGRYEQFF.